The 29 T cell receptor beta chains below were found in one sample sequenced in a study of OX40 agonist ivuxolimab in advanced cancers. The repertoire was sequenced with immunoSEQ multiplex PCR; TCRdb's copy has only in-frame clones and lacks some. The sample shows 60,000 or so clones, about 94% of them seen only once. Sequenced material: CD4+ or CD8+ T cells sorted from blood, taken in a trial of the OX40 agonist ivuxolimab. The receptor source for this set is an adult with an advanced solid tumor such as melanoma, head and neck, liver or kidney cancer.

The chain combines TRBV29-1 with TRBJ2-1, with D hard to call. Germline values: CDR1 SQVTM, CDR2 ANQGSEA. This CDR3 comprises 15 residues. Trimming took 0 bases from V and 0 from J, leaving 9 bases between them. CDR3 in DNA: TGCAGCGTTGAAGAGGCGGTAAGCTCCTACAATGAGCAGTTCTTC. Translating it yields CSVEEAVSSYNEQFF.

The V call is TRBV9, the J call TRBJ2-1, with TRBD2 matching 13 bases. The germline CDR1 and CDR2 sequences are SGDLS and YYNGEE. Germline trimming cut 2 bases from V and 7 bases from J; bases unmatched to any gene: 6. This CDR3 has 16 residues. CDR3 sequence reads: CASSVSGLAGENEQFF. As DNA, the CDR3 is TGTGCCAGCAGCGTTTCAGGACTAGCGGGAGAAAATGAGCAGTTCTTC.

In this sample, this clone turned up a few times. This sequence joins TRBV7-3 and TRBJ2-2; D could derive from TRBD1 or TRBD2 (5 bases each). The V end was cut by 5 bases, the J end by 3 bases, with 22 bases between. Per germline, CDR1 SGHTA and CDR2 FQGTGA. The CDR3 sequence is 18 residues long. The CDR3 region is CASSKWDPLTSDTGELFF. The CDR3 region has the DNA TGTGCCAGCAGCAAGTGGGACCCACTCACTTCGGACACCGGGGAGCTGTTTTTT.

The chain uses TRBV7-2 and TRBJ1-2; D is uncertain. This CDR3 spans 15 amino acids. The V and J ends lost 2 bases and 0 bases respectively, with 10 bases between them. Germline CDR1 is SGHTA and CDR2 is FQGNSA. CDR3 DNA sequence: TGTGCCAGCAGCTTATTTTCCGGCACTAACTATGGCTACACCTTC. Protein sequence: CASSLFSGTNYGYTF.

This clone was detected only once. This chain joins TRBV6-5 and TRBJ2-7, with 8 bases fitting TRBD1. This CDR3 comprises 15 residues. In germline, CDR1 is MNHEY, CDR2 SVGAGI. J gave up 2 bases and V 3 bases, and 6 bases lay outside the gene matches. The CDR3 spells CASSYSGQGAYEQYF. The DNA of the CDR3 is TGTGCCAGCAGTTATTCCGGACAGGGTGCCTACGAGCAGTACTTC.

The chain combines TRBV30 with TRBJ2-2, with 7 bases identical to TRBD1. The V and J ends lost 2 bases and 5 bases, in that order; junction bases with no gene match: 8. Germline CDR1 is GTSNPN and CDR2 is SVGIG (reference sequence). This CDR3 is built from 15 residues. CDR3 residues: CAWSFTGVGTGELFF. The CDR3 DNA is TGTGCCTGGAGTTTCACAGGGGTGGGGACCGGGGAGCTGTTTTTT.

This clone has only one observation. The rearrangement joins TRBV11-3 to TRBJ2-3, with D unresolved. The CDR3 is 13 amino acids. Deletions cut 4 bases from V and 0 bases from J, with 5 bases between. In germline, CDR1 is SGHNT, CDR2 YENEEA. Written as DNA, the CDR3 is TGTGCCAGCAGCTCGAAGAGCACAGATACGCAGTATTTT. Protein sequence: CASSSKSTDTQYF.

The chain employs TRBV5-4 and TRBJ2-1; D unclear. Germline CDR1 and CDR2: SGHNT and YYREEE (reference sequence). V gave up 2 bases and J gave up 4 bases, with 4 bases separating them. The CDR3 covers 12 residues. CDR3 residues: CASSFGYNEQFF. CDR3 nucleotide sequence: TGTGCCAGCAGCTTCGGTTACAATGAGCAGTTCTTC. Using reference TRBV5-4 and TRBJ2-1 for the parts outside the CDR3, the full variable domain is ETGVTQSPTHLIKTRGQQVTLRCSSQSGHNTVSWYQQALGQGPQFIFQYYREEENGRGNFPPRFSGLQFPNYSSELNVNALELDDSALYLCASSFGYNEQFFGPGTRLTVL.

V usage is TRBV4-1 and J usage is TRBJ2-7; D perhaps matches TRBD2 (6 bases). The V end lost 0 bases, the J end lost 1 base, and 13 bases lay between the germline ends. This CDR3 contains 16 residues. CDR1 MGHRA and CDR2 YSYEKL come from the germline V gene. The CDR3 sequence is CASSQESAGRSYEQYF. CDR3 DNA: TGCGCCAGCAGCCAAGAAAGTGCGGGACGATCCTACGAGCAGTACTTC.

The genes are TRBV5-1 and TRBJ2-1; 10 bases line up with TRBD2. Per germline, CDR1 SGHRS and CDR2 YFSETQ. After removal of 2 bases from V and 8 bases from J, the junction contained 7 bases not matched to a gene. The CDR3 consists of 15 residues. The CDR3 is CASSLQREGWDEQFF. In DNA, the CDR3 is TGCGCCAGCAGCTTACAGCGGGAGGGTTGGGATGAGCAGTTCTTC.

This clone was counted a single time. This chain uses TRBV27 with TRBJ2-1; TRBD1 matches at 12 bases. Per the germline V gene, CDR1 is MNHEY and CDR2 is SMNVEV (reference sequence). The CDR3 runs to 15 residues. Trimming cost V 4 bases and J 7 bases; bases outside gene matches: 5. CDR3 sequence reads: CASSSGTGGRNEQFF. In nucleotides, the CDR3 is TGTGCCAGCAGTTCCGGGACAGGGGGCCGTAATGAGCAGTTCTTC.

In DNA, the CDR3 is TGTGCCAGTAGTATGTCGGGTTCGAACACTGAAGCTTTCTTT. Protein sequence: CASSMSGSNTEAFF. The chain recombines TRBV19 with TRBJ1-1; D is uncertain. V lost 3 bases, J lost 1 base, and 9 bases lay in between. This CDR3 spans 14 amino acids. CDR1 is LNHDA, CDR2 SQIVND, per germline (reference sequence).

This rearrangement joins TRBV7-3 to TRBJ2-4; tentative D call: TRBD2 (6 bases). Germline CDR1 SGHTA, CDR2 FQGTGA. This CDR3 has 15 amino acids. V gave up 2 bases and J gave up 6 bases, with 14 bases separating them. The CDR3: CASSLEAGLGNIQYF. The CDR3 DNA reads as TGTGCCAGCAGCTTAGAGGCGGGATTGGGAAACATTCAGTACTTC.

The gene calls are TRBV27 and TRBJ1-2, with 9 bases lining up with TRBD1. The CDR3 has 15 amino acids. J was trimmed by 4 bases and V by 2 bases; bases with no gene match: 5. Germline CDR1 and CDR2: MNHEY and SMNVEV (reference sequence). CDR3 loop: CASSLTGGLTYGYTF. In nucleotides, the CDR3 is TGTGCCAGCAGTTTAACAGGGGGCCTAACCTATGGCTACACCTTC.

The count of this clone is one. V is TRBV4-2 and J is TRBJ2-7, with 8 bases identical to TRBD2. CDR3 size: 16 residues. Germline V gene lookup returns CDR1 LGHNA and CDR2 YNFKEQ. Unmatched junction bases numbered 6, after V lost 0 bases and J lost 2 bases. The CDR3 loop reads CASSQDWREVAYEQYF. The CDR3 DNA sequence: TGTGCCAGCAGCCAAGACTGGCGGGAGGTCGCCTACGAGCAGTACTTC.

This clone was seen a single time. The chain joins TRBV28 to TRBJ2-5; TRBD1 is a possible D gene (6 bases). V was shortened by 3 bases and J by 5 bases, with 16 bases between the two germline ends. Germline V lookup: CDR1 MDHEN, CDR2 SYDVKM. There are 15 residues in the CDR3. The DNA of the CDR3 is TGTGCCAGCAGTTTGTTCGGTACAGGGATGGAGACCCAGTACTTC. This encodes CASSLFGTGMETQYF.

The chain recombines TRBV27 with TRBJ2-1; the match to TRBD2 covers 12 bases. The CDR3 runs 18 residues. V trimming: 6 bases; J trimming: 6 bases; junction bases outside the gene matches: 15. CDR1 and CDR2 from the germline V gene are MNHEY and SMNVEV (reference sequence). The CDR3 DNA reads TGTGCCAGCAGCCTCGAGATGCTAGCGGGAGGGCCGGGCAATGAGCAGTTCTTC. It translates to CASSLEMLAGGPGNEQFF.

This clone was seen a single time. The chain recombines TRBV19 with TRBJ2-7; no clear D gene. Trimming took off 0 bases at V and 5 bases at J, with 8 bases between the two ends. Germline values: CDR1 LNHDA, CDR2 SQIVND (reference sequence). The CDR3 has 13 residues. The CDR3 nucleotides read TGTGCCAGTAGTATAGATCCCGCAAACGAGCAGTACTTC. Encoded protein: CASSIDPANEQYF.

The V gene is TRBV18, the J gene TRBJ1-2; TRBD1 is a possible D gene (6 bases). V was trimmed by 3 bases and J by 4 bases, leaving 15 bases between them. This CDR3 contains 15 residues. Looked up from germline, CDR1 is KGHSH and CDR2 is LQKENI. This CDR3 is CASSPLSDRLYGYTF. The CDR3 nucleotides read TGTGCCAGCTCACCCCTCTCAGACAGGCTCTATGGCTACACCTTC.

V and J are TRBV9 and TRBJ1-1; D remains unclear. Trimming left V 7 bases short and J 0 bases short, with 13 bases between. The germline V gene has CDR1 SGDLS and CDR2 YYNGEE. The CDR3 has 14 amino acids. CDR3 DNA sequence: TGTGCCAGCCGGAGGGTTACGTTGAACACTGAAGCTTTCTTT. It specifies CASRRVTLNTEAFF.

V is TRBV18 and J is TRBJ2-5, with unresolved D. Trimming left V 4 bases short and J 2 bases short, with 2 bases between. The V gene's germline CDR1 is KGHSH and CDR2 LQKENI. CDR3 size: 11 residues. CDR3 nucleotide sequence: TGTGCCAGCTCACTTCAAGAGACCCAGTACTTC. Encoded protein: CASSLQETQYF.

The V call is TRBV11-3, the J call TRBJ2-3; D remains unclear. The germline V gene has CDR1 SGHNT and CDR2 YENEEA. With 1 base removed from V and 3 bases from J, the gap between germline ends came to 2 bases. This CDR3 is 12 amino acids long. For the CDR3, the DNA is TGTGCCAGCAGCTTAGGGACAGATACGCAGTATTTT. Amino acid sequence: CASSLGTDTQYF.

CDR3 nucleotide sequence: TGCGCCAGCAGCCAAAGACCCAATGTAGCTAGCACAGATACGCAGTATTTT. It encodes CASSQRPNVASTDTQYF. The rearrangement joins TRBV4-3 to TRBJ2-3, with D unresolved. This CDR3 has 17 amino acids. In germline, CDR1 is LGHNA, CDR2 YSLEER. Trimming pared 2 bases from V and 0 bases from J, leaving 15 bases between.

The chain is built from TRBV2 and TRBJ1-1, with unresolved D. The germline V gene has CDR1 SNHLY and CDR2 FYNNEI. This CDR3 region has 14 residues. With 5 bases removed from V and 5 bases from J, the gap between germline ends came to 15 bases. The CDR3 DNA is TGTGCCAGCAGTTCGACCGGAGGATGGACTGAAGCTTTCTTT. Encoded protein: CASSSTGGWTEAFF.

The V call is TRBV7-2, the J call TRBJ2-2; 9 bases are a match to TRBD1. The length of the CDR3 is 19 residues. Germline loops: CDR1 SGHTA, CDR2 FQGNSA. Trimming at V came to 4 bases and at J to 4 bases, leaving 16 bases not matched to a gene. The CDR3 coding sequence is TGTGCCAGCAGCTCCCAGATCTCGTTCTGGACAGGGGCCACCGGGGAGCTGTTTTTT. As protein: CASSSQISFWTGATGELFF. The full variable domain, rest sourced from reference TRBV7-2 and TRBJ2-2, is GAGVSQSPSNKVTEKGKDVELRCDPISGHTALYWYRQSLGQGLEFLIYFQGNSAPDKSGLPSDRFSAERTGGSVSTLTIQRTQQEDSAVYLCASSSQISFWTGATGELFFGEGSRLTVL.

The chain carries TRBV21-1 and TRBJ1-1; the tabulated D call, TRBD1, remains unverified against the DNA. TRBV21-1 is tagged as a pseudogene. This CDR3 spans 16 amino acids. Here the CDR3 reads CASSTHHRGRLTEAFF. The CDR3 DNA reads as TGTGCCAGCAGCACGCACCACAGGGGGCGATTGACTGAAGCTTTCTTT.

V is TRBV7-2 and J is TRBJ2-5; the match to TRBD2 covers 15 bases. CDR3 length equals 15 residues. Looked up from germline, CDR1 is SGHTA and CDR2 is FQGNSA. With 5 bases clipped from V and 4 bases from J, the junction kept 2 bases outside the gene matches. The CDR3 spells CASSPGLAGGETQYF. The CDR3 nucleotides read TGTGCCAGCAGCCCGGGACTAGCGGGAGGAGAGACCCAGTACTTC.

This clone was observed a single time. V usage is TRBV5-6 and J usage is TRBJ2-7, with D possibly being TRBD2 (6 bases). The CDR3 contains 15 residues. Trimming pared 3 bases from V and 2 bases from J, leaving 15 bases between. CDR1 is SGHDT, CDR2 YYEEEE, per germline. Here the CDR3 reads CASSSRLVLPYEQYF. The CDR3, as DNA: TGTGCCAGCAGCTCGCGACTAGTCCTTCCCTACGAGCAGTACTTC.

The V gene is TRBV29-1, the J gene TRBJ2-3, with 10 bases lining up with TRBD2. V lost 4 bases to trimming and J lost 12 bases; unmatched junction nucleotides: 4. The germline gives CDR1 SQVTM, CDR2 ANQGSEA. This CDR3 has 11 amino acids. The CDR3 sequence is CSVASGGHQYF. Written as DNA, the CDR3 is TGCAGCGTTGCTAGCGGGGGCCATCAGTATTTT.